The clone carrying this T cell receptor beta chain was observed a handful of times. Other nucleotide sequences from this sample produce the same CDR3. Original processing methods: Amplified reference gene primers provided the basis for estimating nucleated cell counts. Sequenced by immunoSEQ multiplex PCR; TCRdb stores in-frame clones only, minus some. V and J calls and clone size follow that table, whereas D and trimming were derived from the DNA. The data show around 280,000 clones, with about 90% seen just once and approximately 2% held by the top ten. This entry is derived from a study of blood T cell repertoires in COVID-19. About the research overall: Sites across the United States, Italy and Spain contributed samples from acute and convalescent COVID-19. From T cells, B-cell-depleted T cells, or PBMCs came the material, which was cDNA or gDNA.

V shed 4 bases, J shed 4 bases, and the junction held 1 base outside the gene matches. The CDR3 contains 13 residues. CDR1 is LNHNV and CDR2 is YYDKDF in the germline V gene (reference sequence). The receptor was isolated from a woman aged 25 to 45 who had recovered from COVID-19. Sequenced material: peripheral blood. The J gene is TRBJ1-5, the V gene TRBV15; the match to TRBD1 covers 7 bases. CDR3 bases: TGTGCCACCAGCACAGGGGGGAATCAGCCCCAGCATTTT. It codes for CATSTGGNQPQHF.